Below are 29 T cell receptor beta chains sequenced from a single sample in a study of early T cells in non-severe SARS-CoV-2 infection. TCRdb ran MiXCR on the 5' RACE reads and lists one entry per CDR3 protein. The sample lists about 29,000 distinct CDR3 sequences; 4.5% to 5% were seen once. The specimen was whole blood. The receptors shown here come from an adult who was a healthcare worker with PCR-confirmed SARS-CoV-2 infection or an uninfected control (not recorded which).

This clonotype was detected many times. The V and J genes are TRBV11-3 and TRBJ1-1; D remains unclear. Germline V gene sequence: CDR1 SGHNT, CDR2 YENEEA. Trimming left V 1 base short and J 2 bases short, with 5 bases between. The CDR3 covers 13 residues. The CDR3 here is CASSLGQNTEAFF. The CDR3 DNA sequence: TGTGCCAGCAGCTTAGGGCAAAACACTGAAGCTTTCTTT. The variable domain in full, completed from reference TRBV11-3 and TRBJ1-1, reads EAGVVQSPRYKIIEKKQPVAFWCNPISGHNTLYWYLQNLGQGPELLIRYENEEAVDDSQLPKDRFSAERLKGVDSTLKIQPAELGDSAVYLCASSLGQNTEAFFGQGTRLTVV.

This clonotype has a handful of counts. V gene TRBV12-3 or TRBV12-4 combines with J gene TRBJ2-7, with 8 nucleotides matching TRBD1. Trimming at V came to 5 bases and at J to 4 bases, leaving 4 bases not matched to a gene. This CDR3 has 13 residues. The CDR3 protein is CASSPGQGYEQYF. Here the CDR3 DNA reads TGTGCCAGCAGTCCAGGACAGGGATACGAGCAGTACTTC.

The table lists this clonotype with many counts. The chain recombines TRBV11-2 with TRBJ2-5, with D unclear. V lost 0 bases to trimming and J lost 9 bases, with 8 bases between them. CDR3 length: 12 amino acids. In germline, CDR1 is SGHAT, CDR2 FQNNGV. In DNA form, the CDR3 reads TGTGCCAGCAGCTTAGAGGACCGAGCCCAGTACTTC. This translates into CASSLEDRAQYF.

The chain employs TRBV18 and TRBJ1-5; D possibly corresponds to TRBD1 (6 bases). CDR3 length: 14 amino acids. Germline V gene sequence: CDR1 KGHSH, CDR2 LQKENI. V was cut by 4 bases and J by 1 base, with 8 bases left in between. CDR3 amino acids: CASSHGQSNQPQHF. CDR3 coding DNA: TGTGCCAGCTCACACGGACAGAGCAATCAGCCCCAGCATTTT.

This clonotype was recorded many times. V gene TRBV20-1 combines with J gene TRBJ1-2; D not certain. V was trimmed by 6 bases and J by 0 bases, leaving 17 bases between them. The germline V gene has CDR1 DFQATT and CDR2 SNEGSKA (reference sequence). The CDR3 has 15 residues. The DNA of the CDR3 is TGCAGTGCGACCAACCCGGCGTTAGCTAACTATGGCTACACCTTC. Its protein product is CSATNPALANYGYTF.

The gene calls are TRBV4-3 and TRBJ1-1; D not certain. The length of the CDR3 is 15 residues. Germline CDR1 reads LGHNA; CDR2 reads YSLEER. Trimming cost V 0 bases and J 4 bases, with 12 bases left between them. The CDR3 sequence: CASSQDRRVSTEAFF. CDR3 nucleotide sequence: TGCGCCAGCAGCCAAGATCGAAGGGTGAGCACTGAAGCTTTCTTT.

This clonotype was counted at least ten times. J is TRBJ2-1 and V is TRBV20-1; TRBD2 might be the D (6 bases). Trimming removed 4 bases at V and 4 bases at J, with 14 bases between. Germline V gene sequence: CDR1 DFQATT, CDR2 SNEGSKA (reference sequence). The CDR3 runs to 14 residues. CDR3 nucleotides: TGCAGTGCTACCGGGGACTTCGTGTACAATGAGCAGTTCTTC. Residues: CSATGDFVYNEQFF.

This clonotype was seen repeatedly, ten times or more. The chain has TRBV9 and TRBJ1-6; D remains unclear. Germline CDR1 SGDLS, CDR2 YYNGEE. CDR3 length: 17 residues. V lost 0 bases and J lost 0, with 10 bases in between. CDR3 nucleotide sequence: TGTGCCAGCAGCGTAGCCGGGCAGAGCTCCTATAATTCACCCCTCCACTTT. This codes for CASSVAGQSSYNSPLHF.

V is TRBV7-6 and J is TRBJ2-1; 9 bases fit TRBD2. The V gene's germline CDR1 is SGHVS and CDR2 FNYEAQ. This CDR3 contains 16 residues. J was trimmed by 7 bases and V by 0 bases; bases with no gene match: 7. CDR3 bases: TGTGCCAGCAGCTTAGCGCGCGGGGGGGCTAAAAATGAGCAGTTCTTC. This sequence encodes CASSLARGGAKNEQFF.

This clonotype was counted many times. The rearrangement uses TRBV5-1 and TRBJ1-2, with 12 bases aligning to TRBD1. J was trimmed by 2 bases and V by 4 bases; bases with no gene match: 12. This CDR3 has 18 residues. The V gene's germline CDR1 is SGHRS and CDR2 YFSETQ. CDR3 loop: CASSANPGQGAKNYGYTF. The CDR3, as DNA: TGCGCCAGCAGCGCGAATCCGGGACAGGGGGCTAAAAACTATGGCTACACCTTC.

This clonotype showed up many times. The CDR3 bases are TGCAGTGCTAGAGAGTTCAATTCACCCCTCCACTTT. This translates into CSAREFNSPLHF. The chain combines TRBV20-1 with TRBJ1-6, with D unresolved. This CDR3 comprises 12 residues. CDR1 is DFQATT, CDR2 SNEGSKA, per germline (reference sequence). Trimming cost V 0 bases and J 7 bases, with 4 bases left between them.

This clonotype was picked up many times. This chain joins TRBV6-6 and TRBJ1-4; tentative D call: TRBD1 (5 bases). Germline V gene sequence: CDR1 MNHNY, CDR2 SVGAGI (reference sequence). The CDR3 runs to 17 residues. The V end was cut by 0 bases, the J end by 0 bases, with 11 bases between. The CDR3 sequence is CASSYSTGMSTNEKLFF. The CDR3 coding sequence is TGTGCCAGCAGTTACTCTACAGGAATGTCAACTAATGAAAAACTGTTTTTT.

This clonotype appeared many times. The V gene is TRBV6-5, the J gene TRBJ1-2; 9 bases line up with TRBD1. The V gene end was trimmed by 5 bases and the J gene end by 9 bases; junction bases not matched to a gene: 7. This CDR3 contains 13 residues. CDR1 is MNHEY and CDR2 is SVGAGI in the germline V gene. CDR3 loop: CASSLRDRERYTF. For the CDR3, the DNA is TGTGCCAGCAGTCTCCGGGACAGGGAGCGCTACACCTTC.

The chain combines TRBV9 with TRBJ2-5; TRBD2 is a possible D gene (5 bases). Trimming pared 0 bases from V and 4 bases from J, leaving 10 bases between. Germline V CDR1 and CDR2: SGDLS, YYNGEE. The CDR3 covers 14 residues. The CDR3 DNA follows: TGTGCCAGCAGCGTAGGAGGGCGCTCAGAGACCCAGTACTTC. Protein sequence: CASSVGGRSETQYF.

This rearrangement joins TRBV5-4 to TRBJ2-1; D is uncertain. Germline values: CDR1 SGHNT, CDR2 YYREEE (reference sequence). V was trimmed by 5 bases and J by 5 bases, leaving 14 bases between them. The CDR3 extends over 14 amino acids. The DNA for the CDR3 is TGTGCCAGCAGGACGGCGACTTCGAACAATGAGCAGTTCTTC. Amino acids: CASRTATSNNEQFF.

Many counts were recorded for this clonotype. This rearrangement joins TRBV6-5 to TRBJ2-1, with 8 positions matching TRBD2. The CDR3 totals 13 residues. Germline CDR1 is MNHEY and CDR2 is SVGAGI. Germline trimming cut 2 bases from V and 12 bases from J; bases unmatched to any gene: 6. The CDR3 DNA reads as TGTGCCAGCAGTTACCCACACGGGAGGGGGCAGTTCTTC. Amino acids: CASSYPHGRGQFF.

V gene TRBV20-1 combines with J gene TRBJ2-7; D tentatively fits TRBD1 or TRBD2 (5 bases each). This CDR3 comprises 14 residues. Germline V CDR1 and CDR2: DFQATT, SNEGSKA (reference sequence). Trimming cost V 6 bases and J 3 bases, with 18 bases left between them. The CDR3 DNA sequence: TGCAGTGCCGGGACGGACGCTCTAAGCTACGAGCAGTACTTC. This sequence encodes CSAGTDALSYEQYF.

The CDR3 reads CASGSSGGSLTTNEKLFF. The CDR3, as DNA: TGTGCTAGTGGCTCATCAGGGGGCTCCCTTACAACTAATGAAAAACTGTTTTTT. The chain carries TRBV12-5 and TRBJ1-4; 8 bases map to TRBD1. Trimming removed 6 bases from V and 0 bases from J; junction bases left unmatched: 12. The CDR3 sequence is 18 residues long. Germline CDR1 reads LGHNT; CDR2 reads FRNRAP.

This clonotype was counted at least ten times. The chain employs TRBV5-1 and TRBJ2-5, with 7 positions matching TRBD2. The CDR3 runs to 14 residues. V shed 1 base and J 5 bases; nucleotides not matched to a gene: 5. Per germline, CDR1 SGHRS and CDR2 YFSETQ. CDR3 in amino acids: CASSLSAGVETQYF. The CDR3 bases are TGCGCCAGCAGCTTGAGTGCGGGGGTCGAGACCCAGTACTTC. The full variable domain, rest sourced from reference TRBV5-1 and TRBJ2-5, is KAGVTQTPRYLIKTRGQQVTLSCSPISGHRSVSWYQQTPGQGLQFLFEYFSETQRNKGNFPGRFSGRQFSNSRSEMNVSTLELGDSALYLCASSLSAGVETQYFGPGTRLLVL.

This clonotype is labeled medium-sized (0.01 to 0.1%). The chain joins TRBV6-1 to TRBJ1-5; D gene ambiguous. Germline assignment: CDR1 MNHNS and CDR2 SASEGT. V was clipped by 2 bases and J by 4 bases, with 12 bases between them. This CDR3 comprises 15 residues. The CDR3 region is CASSEFGVGNQPQHF. The CDR3 DNA is TGTGCCAGCAGTGAATTTGGAGTCGGTAATCAGCCCCAGCATTTT.

This clonotype was detected only a few times. This chain connects TRBV6-6 to TRBJ1-4; perhaps TRBD1 as D (5 bases). V lost 6 bases to trimming and J lost 7 bases, with 21 bases between them. The length of the CDR3 is 16 residues. CDR1 is MNHNY, CDR2 SVGAGI, per germline (reference sequence). The CDR3 DNA sequence: TGTGCCAGCAGAACCGGGACCTTGGTCGGTGGTGAAAAACTGTTTTTT. Protein: CASRTGTLVGGEKLFF.

The J gene is TRBJ1-1, the V gene TRBV6-1; weak D call: TRBD1 (6 bases). CDR3 size: 14 residues. The V and J ends lost 4 bases and 3 bases respectively, with 12 bases between them. Germline V gives CDR1 MNHNS, CDR2 SASEGT. This CDR3 reads CASSVGRGYTEAFF. The CDR3 DNA sequence: TGTGCCAGCAGTGTGGGCAGGGGATACACTGAAGCTTTCTTT.

This clonotype was counted ten times or more. In nucleotides, the CDR3 is TGTGCCAGCTCACCAAAAGGGGCGCAAAGCTATGGCTACACCTTC. Translating it yields CASSPKGAQSYGYTF. The chain recombines TRBV18 with TRBJ1-2; weak D call: TRBD1 (5 bases). The CDR3 sequence is 15 residues long. The V gene's germline CDR1 is KGHSH and CDR2 LQKENI. V was cut by 2 bases and J by 4 bases, with 14 bases left in between.

This clonotype was seen just once. V is TRBV6-5 and J is TRBJ2-5, with D possibly TRBD2 on 6 matching bases. The CDR3 is made up of 12 amino acids. V lost 2 bases and J 9 bases, leaving 10 bases between the germline ends. The germline V gene encodes CDR1 MNHEY and CDR2 SVGAGI. DNA for the CDR3: TGTGCCAGCAGTTACCGAGGCGGGGCCCAGTACTTC. This sequence encodes CASSYRGGAQYF.

The V gene is TRBV7-9, the J gene TRBJ1-1; D is ambiguous. Germline CDR1 is SEHNR and CDR2 is FQNEAQ (reference sequence). Trimming left V 2 bases short and J 1 base short, with 8 bases between. The CDR3 extends over 14 amino acids. CDR3 DNA: TGTGCCAGCAGCTTAATGGGCGGGAACACTGAAGCTTTCTTT. Residues: CASSLMGGNTEAFF.

This clonotype has only a few counts. The chain employs TRBV6-2 or TRBV6-3 and TRBJ2-3; 10 bases map to TRBD2. There are 15 residues in the CDR3. The J segment lost 6 bases and the V segment lost 5 bases, leaving 8 bases of the junction unmatched. Germline V gives CDR1 MNHEY, CDR2 SVGEGT. The CDR3 spells CASSPLAGEWDTQYF. CDR3 nucleotides: TGTGCCAGCAGTCCCCTAGCGGGAGAATGGGATACGCAGTATTTT.

Many counts were recorded for this clonotype. The chain carries TRBV7-6 and TRBJ1-5, with 8 bases that match TRBD1. J gave up 2 bases and V 5 bases, and 5 bases lay outside the gene matches. The CDR3 is made up of 15 amino acids. CDR1 SGHVS and CDR2 FNYEAQ come from the germline V gene. The CDR3 loop reads CASSPTQGGNQPQHF. For the CDR3, the DNA is TGTGCCAGCAGCCCAACACAGGGGGGCAATCAGCCCCAGCATTTT.

This clonotype has more than one count but fewer than ten. This chain uses TRBV2 with TRBJ1-2, with D perhaps matching TRBD1 (5 bases). Between the trimmed V and J ends, which lost 7 bases and 5 bases, there was a span of 17 bases. The germline V gene has CDR1 SNHLY and CDR2 FYNNEI. The CDR3 extends over 14 amino acids. The CDR3 reads CASKVTRDSYGYTF. As DNA, the CDR3 is TGTGCCAGCAAAGTCACCAGGGACTCATATGGCTACACCTTC.

This clonotype was seen at least ten times. The V and J genes are TRBV7-9 and TRBJ1-2; the match to TRBD1 covers 11 bases. This CDR3 is built from 14 residues. The trim removed 5 bases at V and 7 bases at J, leaving 6 bases unmatched. In germline, CDR1 is SEHNR, CDR2 FQNEAQ (reference sequence). The CDR3 coding sequence is TGTGCCAGCAGCCGTGGACAGGGGGCGCGTGGCTACACCTTC. It encodes CASSRGQGARGYTF.